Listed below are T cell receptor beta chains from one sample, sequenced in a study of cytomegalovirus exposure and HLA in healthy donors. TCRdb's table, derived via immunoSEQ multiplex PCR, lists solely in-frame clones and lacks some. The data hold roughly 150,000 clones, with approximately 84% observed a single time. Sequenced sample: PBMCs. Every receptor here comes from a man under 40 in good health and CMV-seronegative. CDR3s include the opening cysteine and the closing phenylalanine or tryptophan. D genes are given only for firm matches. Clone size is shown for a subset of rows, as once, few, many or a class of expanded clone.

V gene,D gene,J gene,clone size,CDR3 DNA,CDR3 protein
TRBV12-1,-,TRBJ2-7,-,TGTGCCAGCAGCTGCGACAGCTACGAGCAGTACTTC,CASSCDSYEQYF
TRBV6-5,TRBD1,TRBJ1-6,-,TGTGCCAGCAGCTACAGGGGATCACCCCTCCACTTT,CASSYRGSPLHF
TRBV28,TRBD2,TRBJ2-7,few,TGTGCCAGCAGTTTGAGCGGGAGCTCCTACGAGCAGTACTTC,CASSLSGSSYEQYF
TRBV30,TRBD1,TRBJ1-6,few,TGTGCCTGGAGATTAGGGGGCTACTCCTGGAATTCACCCCTCCACTTT,CAWRLGGYSWNSPLHF
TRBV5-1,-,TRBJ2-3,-,TGCGCCAGCAGCTTGGGACAGACTGGAGATACGCAGTATTTT,CASSLGQTGDTQYF
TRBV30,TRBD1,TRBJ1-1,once,TGTGCCTGGAAAACAGGGGGAGACACTGAAGCTTTCTTT,CAWKTGGDTEAFF
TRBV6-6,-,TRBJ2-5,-,TGTGCCAGCAGTTATCGTCCTGCGGAGACCCAGTACTTC,CASSYRPAETQYF
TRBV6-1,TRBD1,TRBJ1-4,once,TGTGCCAGCATACGGGACAGGGGTGAAAAACTGTTTTTT,CASIRDRGEKLFF
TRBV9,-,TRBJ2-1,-,TGTGCCTCGGGCGAGCAGGGGCTAGCGGCATTCTACAATGAGCAGTTCTTC,CASGEQGLAAFYNEQFF
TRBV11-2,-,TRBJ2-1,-,TGTGCCAGCAGCCTGGACAGTAATGAGCAGTTCTTC,CASSLDSNEQFF
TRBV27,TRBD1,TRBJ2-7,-,TGTGCCAGTAAAAAGTTAACGGGACAGGGGCGCTACGAGCAGTACTTC,CASKKLTGQGRYEQYF
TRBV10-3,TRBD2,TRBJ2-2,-,TGTGCCATCAGTTTAGCGGGCTCAACGAACACCGGGGAGCTGTTTTTT,CAISLAGSTNTGELFF
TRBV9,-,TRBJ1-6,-,TGTGCCAGCAGCCCTGGACCAGGGCCCAATTCACCCCTCCACTTT,CASSPGPGPNSPLHF
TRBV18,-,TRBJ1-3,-,TGTGCCAGCTCACCAAGTATCATTCAGTCTGGAAACACCATATATTTT,CASSPSIIQSGNTIYF
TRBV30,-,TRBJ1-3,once,TGTGCCTGGAGTCCCCTCAGGGTTTCTGGAAACACCATATATTTT,CAWSPLRVSGNTIYF
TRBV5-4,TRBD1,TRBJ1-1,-,TGTGCCAGCAGCCGCCTTTGGACAGGAACATCGAACACTGAAGCTTTCTTT,CASSRLWTGTSNTEAFF
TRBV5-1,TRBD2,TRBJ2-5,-,TGCGCCAGCAGCTTGGCCGGGGGGGAAGAGACCCAGTACTTC,CASSLAGGEETQYF